The clone carrying this T cell receptor (beta chain) was observed a single time. Its antigen is undetermined. This record belongs to a study of a mutant IDH1 vaccine in newly diagnosed glioma. In the study overall: Held at week 35, visit V12 was the safety follow-up, and visit V13 followed at week 47.

The CDR3 sequence is 13 residues long. Per germline, CDR1 SEHNR and CDR2 FQNEAQ (reference sequence). V lost 5 bases, J lost 5 bases, and 12 bases lay in between. Time point in this sample: week 47, end of study. A single vaccine dose contained 300 ug of mutant IDH1 20-mer peptide, and topical imiquimod was used with it. This table comes from immunoSEQ multiplex PCR, and its TCRdb copy is limited to in-frame clones, with some not included. This table has 50,000 to 65,000 clones, roughly 61% appearing once. V is TRBV7-9 and J is TRBJ1-1; no definite D call. This TCR derives from a man aged 35 to 55 with glioma. Some clones in this sample may be carry-over from other donors' samples. Sequencing used peripheral blood mononuclear cells (PBMCs), obtained from a glioma patient whose treatment included an IDH1 peptide vaccine. CDR3 coding DNA: TGTGCCAGCAGCCCCGCTGGGCGTACTGAAGCTTTCTTT. This encodes CASSPAGRTEAFF. Using reference TRBV7-9 and TRBJ1-1 for the parts outside the CDR3, the full variable domain is DTGVSQNPRHKITKRGQNVTFRCDPISEHNRLYWYRQTLGQGPEFLTYFQNEAQLEKSRLLSDRFSAERPKGSFSTLEIQRTEQGDSAMYLCASSPAGRTEAFFGQGTRLTVV.